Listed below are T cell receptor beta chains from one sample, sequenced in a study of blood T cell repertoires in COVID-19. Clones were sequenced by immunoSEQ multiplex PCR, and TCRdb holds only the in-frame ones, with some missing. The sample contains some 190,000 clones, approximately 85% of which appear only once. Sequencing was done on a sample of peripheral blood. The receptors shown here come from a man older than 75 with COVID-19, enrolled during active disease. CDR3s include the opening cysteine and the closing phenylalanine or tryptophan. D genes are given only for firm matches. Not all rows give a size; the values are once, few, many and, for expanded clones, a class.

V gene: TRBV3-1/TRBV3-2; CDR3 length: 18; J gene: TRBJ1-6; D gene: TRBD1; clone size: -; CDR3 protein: CASQGGKLTGTYNSPLHF; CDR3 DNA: TGTGCCAGCCAGGGGGGAAAACTGACAGGGACCTATAATTCACCCCTCCACTTT
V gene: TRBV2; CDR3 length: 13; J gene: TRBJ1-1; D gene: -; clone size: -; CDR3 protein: CATSRWGDTEAFF; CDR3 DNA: TGTGCCACCTCGCGGTGGGGGGACACTGAAGCTTTCTTT
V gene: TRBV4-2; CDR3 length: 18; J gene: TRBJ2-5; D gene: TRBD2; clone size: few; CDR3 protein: CASSPTGTSGGDEETQYF; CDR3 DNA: TGTGCCAGCAGCCCAACCGGGACTAGCGGGGGGGATGAGGAGACCCAGTACTTC
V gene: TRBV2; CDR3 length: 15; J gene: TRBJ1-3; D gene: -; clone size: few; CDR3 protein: CASTRTGISGNTIYF; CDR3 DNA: TGTGCCAGCACCCGGACGGGAATATCTGGAAACACCATATATTTT
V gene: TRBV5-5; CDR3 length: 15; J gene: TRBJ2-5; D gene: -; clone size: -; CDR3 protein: CASSPLGGYQETQYF; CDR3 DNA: TGTGCCAGCAGCCCCCTGGGGGGATACCAAGAGACCCAGTACTTC
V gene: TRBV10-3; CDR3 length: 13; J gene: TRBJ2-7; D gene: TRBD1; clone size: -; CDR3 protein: CATQGDLTYEQYF; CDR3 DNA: TGTGCCACACAGGGGGATTTAACCTACGAGCAGTACTTC
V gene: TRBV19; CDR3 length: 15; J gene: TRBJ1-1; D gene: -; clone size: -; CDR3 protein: CASSPVEEVGTEAFF; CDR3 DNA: TGTGCCAGTAGCCCGGTGGAGGAGGTGGGCACTGAAGCTTTCTTT
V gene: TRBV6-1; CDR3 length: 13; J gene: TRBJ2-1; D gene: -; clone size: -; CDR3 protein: CASSEALRGAGFF; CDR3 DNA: TGTGCCAGCAGTGAAGCGCTTCGGGGGGCAGGGTTCTTC
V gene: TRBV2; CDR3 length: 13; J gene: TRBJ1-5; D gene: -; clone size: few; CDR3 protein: CASRGRSNQPQHF; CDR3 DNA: TGTGCCAGCAGGGGGAGGAGCAATCAGCCCCAGCATTTT
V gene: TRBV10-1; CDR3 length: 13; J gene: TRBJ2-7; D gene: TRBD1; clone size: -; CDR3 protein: CASSKGAEYEQYF; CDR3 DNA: TGCGCCAGCAGCAAGGGGGCAGAGTACGAGCAGTACTTC
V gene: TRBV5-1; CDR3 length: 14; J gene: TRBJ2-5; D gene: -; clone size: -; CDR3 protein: CASSLNAGRETQYF; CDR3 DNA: TGCGCCAGCAGCTTAAATGCAGGGCGGGAGACCCAGTACTTC
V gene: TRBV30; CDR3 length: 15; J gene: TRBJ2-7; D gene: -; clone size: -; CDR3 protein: CAWTSVGAEIYEQYF; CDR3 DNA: TGTGCCTGGACCTCCGTGGGGGCCGAGATCTACGAGCAGTACTTC
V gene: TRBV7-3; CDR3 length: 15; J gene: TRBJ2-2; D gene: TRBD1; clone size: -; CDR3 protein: CASSSTTGWTGELFF; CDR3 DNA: TGTGCCAGCAGCTCGACGACAGGGTGGACCGGGGAGCTGTTTTTT
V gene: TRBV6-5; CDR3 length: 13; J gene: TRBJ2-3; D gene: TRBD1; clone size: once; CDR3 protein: CASSPDRGDTQYF; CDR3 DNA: TGTGCCAGCAGTCCGGACAGGGGCGATACGCAGTATTTT
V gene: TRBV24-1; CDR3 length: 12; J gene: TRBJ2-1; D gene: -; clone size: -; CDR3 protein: CATSAHGGPKFF; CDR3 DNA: TGTGCCACCAGTGCCCACGGGGGGCCGAAGTTCTTC
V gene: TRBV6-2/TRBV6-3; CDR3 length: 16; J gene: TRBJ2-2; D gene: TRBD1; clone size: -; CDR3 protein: CASSSHRTGKTGELFF; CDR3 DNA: TGTGCCAGCAGCTCCCACAGGACAGGAAAAACCGGGGAGCTGTTTTTT
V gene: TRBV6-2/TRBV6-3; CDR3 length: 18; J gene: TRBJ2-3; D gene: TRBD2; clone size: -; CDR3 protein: CASSYSDWDYPFTDTQYF; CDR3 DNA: TGTGCCAGCAGTTACTCGGATTGGGACTACCCCTTCACAGATACGCAGTATTTT
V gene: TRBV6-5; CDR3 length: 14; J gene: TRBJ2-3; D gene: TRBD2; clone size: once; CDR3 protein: CASRASGEADTQYF; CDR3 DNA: TGTGCCAGCAGAGCTAGCGGGGAAGCAGATACGCAGTATTTT
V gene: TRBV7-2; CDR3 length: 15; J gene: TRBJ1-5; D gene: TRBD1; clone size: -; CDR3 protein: CASSHGQGKNQPQHF; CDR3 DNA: TGTGCCAGCAGCCACGGACAGGGGAAGAATCAGCCCCAGCATTTT
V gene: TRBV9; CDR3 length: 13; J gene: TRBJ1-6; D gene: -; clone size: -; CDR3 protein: CASSVGGGSPLHF; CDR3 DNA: TGTGCCAGCAGCGTAGGTGGAGGCTCACCCCTCCACTTT
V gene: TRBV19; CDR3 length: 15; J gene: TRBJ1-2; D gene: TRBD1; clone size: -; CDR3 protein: CASSTPGQSFYGYTF; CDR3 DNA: TGTGCCAGTAGTACTCCGGGACAGAGCTTCTATGGCTACACCTTC
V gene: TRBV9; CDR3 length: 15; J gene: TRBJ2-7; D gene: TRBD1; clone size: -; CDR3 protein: CASSAHAGQGYEQYF; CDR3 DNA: TGTGCCAGCAGCGCTCACGCTGGACAGGGATACGAGCAGTACTTC
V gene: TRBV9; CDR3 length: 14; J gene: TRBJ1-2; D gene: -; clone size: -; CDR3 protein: CASSTQDTGIGYTF; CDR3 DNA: TGTGCCAGCAGCACACAGGACACCGGAATTGGCTACACCTTC
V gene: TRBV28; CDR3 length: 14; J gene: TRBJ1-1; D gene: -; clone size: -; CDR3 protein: CASSFPGEATEAFF; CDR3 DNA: TGTGCCAGCAGTTTCCCCGGTGAGGCCACTGAAGCTTTCTTT
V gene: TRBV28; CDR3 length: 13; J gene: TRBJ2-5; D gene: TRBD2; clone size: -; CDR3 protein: CASSLAGWETHYF; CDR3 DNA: TGTGCCAGCAGTCTAGCGGGGTGGGAGACCCATTACTTC
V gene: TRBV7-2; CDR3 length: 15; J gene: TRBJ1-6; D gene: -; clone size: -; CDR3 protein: CASSPRSGYNSPLHF; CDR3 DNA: TGTGCCAGCAGCCCCCGGTCGGGTTATAATTCACCCCTCCACTTT
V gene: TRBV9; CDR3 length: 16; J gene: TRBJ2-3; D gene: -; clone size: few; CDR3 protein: CASAAGAGPSTDTQYF; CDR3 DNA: TGTGCCAGCGCTGCCGGGGCGGGACCTAGCACAGATACGCAGTATTTT
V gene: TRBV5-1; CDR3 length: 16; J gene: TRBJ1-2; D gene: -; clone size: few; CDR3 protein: CASSLSAQAGNYGYTF; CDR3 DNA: TGCGCCAGCAGCTTGAGTGCACAAGCAGGGAACTATGGCTACACCTTC
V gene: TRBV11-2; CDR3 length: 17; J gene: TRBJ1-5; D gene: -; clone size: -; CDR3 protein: CASSLGWGGLSNQPQHF; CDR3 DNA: TGTGCCAGCAGCTTAGGGTGGGGGGGCCTAAGCAATCAGCCCCAGCATTTT
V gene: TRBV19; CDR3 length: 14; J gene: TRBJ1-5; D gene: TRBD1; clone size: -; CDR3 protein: CASSSQGAGQPQHF; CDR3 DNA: TGTGCCAGTAGTAGCCAGGGGGCCGGACAGCCCCAGCATTTT
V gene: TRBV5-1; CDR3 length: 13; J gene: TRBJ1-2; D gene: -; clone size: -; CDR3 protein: CASNAGDGYGYTF; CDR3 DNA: TGCGCCAGCAACGCAGGGGACGGCTATGGCTACACCTTC
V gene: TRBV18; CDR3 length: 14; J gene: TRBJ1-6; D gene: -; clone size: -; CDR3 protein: CASSPTVKYSPLHF; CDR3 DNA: TGTGCCAGCTCACCGACAGTCAAGTATTCACCCCTCCACTTT
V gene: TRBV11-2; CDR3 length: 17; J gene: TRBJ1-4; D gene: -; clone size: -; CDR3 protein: CASSLGGTASFGQKLFF; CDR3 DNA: TGTGCCAGCAGCTTAGGGGGGACTGCCTCTTTTGGGCAAAAACTGTTTTTT
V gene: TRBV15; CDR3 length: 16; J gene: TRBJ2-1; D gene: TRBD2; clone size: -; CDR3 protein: CATSRNSGGQYNEQFF; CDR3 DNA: TGTGCCACCAGCAGGAATAGCGGGGGGCAATACAATGAGCAGTTCTTC
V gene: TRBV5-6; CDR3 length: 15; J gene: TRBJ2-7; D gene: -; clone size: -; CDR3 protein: CASSLAGGAIHEQYF; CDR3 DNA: TGTGCCAGCAGCTTGGCTGGGGGCGCGATACACGAGCAGTACTTC
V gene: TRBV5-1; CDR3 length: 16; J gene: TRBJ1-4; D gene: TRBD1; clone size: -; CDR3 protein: CASSPTNRGTGEKLFF; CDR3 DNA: TGCGCCAGCAGCCCCACGAACAGGGGGACGGGTGAAAAACTGTTTTTT
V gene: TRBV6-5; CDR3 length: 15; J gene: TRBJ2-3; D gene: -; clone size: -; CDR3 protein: CASSYSWGGTDTQYF; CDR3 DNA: TGTGCCAGCAGTTACTCGTGGGGGGGCACAGATACGCAGTATTTT
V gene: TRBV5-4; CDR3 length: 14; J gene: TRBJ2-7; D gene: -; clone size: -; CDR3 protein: CASSSTLSSYEQYF; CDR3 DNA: TGTGCCAGCAGCTCGACTCTCAGCTCCTACGAGCAGTACTTC
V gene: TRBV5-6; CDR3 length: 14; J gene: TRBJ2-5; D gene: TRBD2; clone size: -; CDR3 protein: CASSLAGVAETQYF; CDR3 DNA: TGTGCCAGCAGCTTAGCGGGGGTCGCAGAGACCCAGTACTTC
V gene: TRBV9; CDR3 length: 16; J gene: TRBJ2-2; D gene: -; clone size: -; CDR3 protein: CASSVGTGGLGGELFF; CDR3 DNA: TGTGCCAGCAGCGTAGGGACGGGGGGCCTTGGCGGGGAGCTGTTTTTT
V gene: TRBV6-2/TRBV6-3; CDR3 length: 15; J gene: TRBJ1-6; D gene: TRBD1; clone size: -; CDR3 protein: CASSYSGTDNSPLHF; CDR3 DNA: TGTGCCAGCAGTTACTCCGGGACAGATAATTCACCCCTCCACTTT
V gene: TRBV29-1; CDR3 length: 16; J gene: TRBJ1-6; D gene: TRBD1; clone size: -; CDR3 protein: CSVSTGTGLSGSPLHF; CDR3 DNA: TGCAGCGTTAGCACCGGGACAGGGTTATCCGGTTCACCCCTCCACTTT
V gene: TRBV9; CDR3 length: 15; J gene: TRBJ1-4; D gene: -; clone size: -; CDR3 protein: CASSVSVGFDEKLFF; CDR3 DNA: TGTGCCAGCAGCGTTAGTGTGGGCTTTGATGAAAAACTGTTTTTT
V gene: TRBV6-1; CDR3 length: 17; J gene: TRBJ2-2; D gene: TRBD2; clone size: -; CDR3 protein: CASSGLAGARGGGELFF; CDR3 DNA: TGTGCCAGCAGTGGGCTAGCGGGGGCCCGAGGGGGCGGGGAGCTGTTTTTT
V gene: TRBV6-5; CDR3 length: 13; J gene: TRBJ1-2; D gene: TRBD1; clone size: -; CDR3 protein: CASSYSRGQGLGF; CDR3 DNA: TGTGCCAGCAGTTACTCCCGAGGACAGGGGCTAGGCTTC
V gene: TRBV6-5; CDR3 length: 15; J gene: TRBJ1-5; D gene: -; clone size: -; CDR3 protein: CASSYEGYSNQPQHF; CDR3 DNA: TGTGCCAGCAGTTACGAGGGTTATAGCAATCAGCCCCAGCATTTT
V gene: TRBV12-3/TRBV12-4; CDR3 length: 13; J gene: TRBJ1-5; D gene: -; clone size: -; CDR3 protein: CASSYAINQPQHF; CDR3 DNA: TGTGCCAGCAGCTACGCGATTAATCAGCCCCAGCATTTT
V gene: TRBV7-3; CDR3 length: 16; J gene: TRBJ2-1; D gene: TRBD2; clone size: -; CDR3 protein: CASSLIGGGSYNEQFF; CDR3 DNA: TGTGCCAGCAGCTTAATAGGCGGGGGCTCCTACAATGAGCAGTTCTTC
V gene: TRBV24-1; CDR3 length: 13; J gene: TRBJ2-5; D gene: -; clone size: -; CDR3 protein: CATSDRVGETQYF; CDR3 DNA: TGTGCCACCAGTGACCGCGTCGGGGAGACCCAGTACTTC
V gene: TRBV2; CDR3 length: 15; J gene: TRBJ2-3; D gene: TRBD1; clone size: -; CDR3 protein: CASSVDRGFADTQYF; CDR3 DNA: TGTGCCAGCAGTGTGGACAGGGGTTTCGCAGATACGCAGTATTTT
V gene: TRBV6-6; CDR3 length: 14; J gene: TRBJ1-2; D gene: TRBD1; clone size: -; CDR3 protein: CASSPRQGGYGYTF; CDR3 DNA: TGTGCCAGCAGTCCTCGACAGGGTGGCTATGGCTACACCTTC
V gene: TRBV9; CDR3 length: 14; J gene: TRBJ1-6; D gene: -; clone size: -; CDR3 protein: CASSVAPTDSPLHF; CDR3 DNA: TGTGCCAGCAGCGTAGCTCCGACAGATTCACCCCTCCACTTT
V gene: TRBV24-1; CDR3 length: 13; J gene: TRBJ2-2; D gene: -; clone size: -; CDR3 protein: CATSGRVTGELFF; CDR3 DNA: TGTGCCACCAGTGGCCGGGTCACCGGGGAGCTGTTTTTT
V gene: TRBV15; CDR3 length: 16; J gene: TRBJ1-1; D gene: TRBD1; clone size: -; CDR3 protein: CATSRDKGQGVNEAFF; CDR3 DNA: TGTGCCACCAGCAGAGATAAAGGGCAGGGGGTGAATGAAGCTTTCTTT